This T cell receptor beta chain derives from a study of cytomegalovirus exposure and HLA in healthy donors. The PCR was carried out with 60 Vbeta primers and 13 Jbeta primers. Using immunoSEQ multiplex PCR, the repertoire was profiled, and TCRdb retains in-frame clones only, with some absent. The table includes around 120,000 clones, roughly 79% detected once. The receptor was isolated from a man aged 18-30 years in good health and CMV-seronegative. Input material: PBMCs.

CDR3 sequence: CASSNPLRGRTEAFF. DNA for the CDR3: TGTGCCAGCAGCAACCCGCTCAGGGGTCGCACTGAAGCTTTCTTT. The chain combines TRBV5-4 with TRBJ1-1, with D perhaps TRBD1 (6 bases). Germline CDR1 and CDR2: SGHNT and YYREEE (reference sequence). This CDR3 is 15 amino acids long. Trimming stripped 4 bases from V and 4 bases from J, with 17 bases between.